These 23 T cell receptor beta chains were sequenced from one sample in a study of vaccination effects on CD4 cells after COVID-19. These receptors' targets are unknown. Expansion of antigen-specific CD4+ T cells with viral peptide pools was carried out by the ViraFEST assay before sequencing. CD4+ T cell isolation took place after 10 days of culture. Vaccinees lacked prior SARS-CoV-2 infection and tested negative for nucleocapsid antibodies. Libraries were prepared by immunoSEQ multiplex PCR; TCRdb keeps only in-frame clonotypes and omits some of them. Among approximately 70,000 clones listed, around 74% were seen once. Specimen: CD4+ T cells from PBMCs cultured with HCoV-NL63 spike peptides, collected before COVID-19 vaccination. Receptors were obtained from a human donor who received a COVID-19 vaccine.

The chain carries TRBV5-1 and TRBJ2-5; the D is unclear. The germline V gene has CDR1 SGHRS and CDR2 YFSETQ. This CDR3 contains 14 residues. V was clipped by 4 bases and J by 0 bases, with 10 bases between them. Here the CDR3 DNA reads TGCGCCAGCAGCGAACAAGGTAACCAAGAGACCCAGTACTTC. Translated: CASSEQGNQETQYF.

J is TRBJ1-6 and V is TRBV28; TRBD1 aligns across 10 bases. The germline gives CDR1 MDHEN, CDR2 SYDVKM. Trimming took 5 bases from V and 10 from J; bases not matched to a gene: 11. The CDR3 has 16 residues. DNA of the CDR3: TGTGCCAGCAGTCCCGGGGGACAGGGGCTTCGATCACCCCTCCACTTT. It yields the protein CASSPGGQGLRSPLHF.

The genes are TRBV2 and TRBJ1-1, with D unclear. Deletions cut 7 bases from V and 7 bases from J, with 16 bases between. The germline V gene encodes CDR1 SNHLY and CDR2 FYNNEI. The CDR3 length is 13 residues. The CDR3 nucleotides are TGTGCCAGCACCGATGGCACTTTGGGTGAAGCTTTCTTT. Its protein is CASTDGTLGEAFF.

The chain joins TRBV5-1 to TRBJ2-1; D not certain. CDR1 and CDR2 (germline): SGHRS, YFSETQ. The CDR3 has 15 amino acids. Trimming cost V 9 bases and J 1 base, with 17 bases left between them. The CDR3 DNA is TGCGCCATGCAACCTAAGGAAGGATCCTACAATGAGCAGTTCTTC. Translated: CAMQPKEGSYNEQFF.

V gene TRBV5-1 combines with J gene TRBJ2-5; TRBD1 is a possible D gene (5 bases). V lost 3 bases to trimming and J lost 4 bases, with 16 bases between them. The CDR3 has 15 amino acids. Germline assignment: CDR1 SGHRS and CDR2 YFSETQ. CDR3 bases: TGCGCCAGCAGCTATGGGCAGGTTGGGGCAGAGACCCAGTACTTC. It encodes CASSYGQVGAETQYF. The variable domain in full, with the rest retrieved from reference TRBV5-1 and TRBJ2-5, is KAGVTQTPRYLIKTRGQQVTLSCSPISGHRSVSWYQQTPGQGLQFLFEYFSETQRNKGNFPGRFSGRQFSNSRSEMNVSTLELGDSALYLCASSYGQVGAETQYFGPGTRLLVL.

V usage is TRBV10-3 and J usage is TRBJ2-7; a weak D match, TRBD1 (6 bases). Per the germline V gene, CDR1 is ENHRY and CDR2 is SYGVKD. Trimming cost V 3 bases and J 4 bases, with 10 bases left between them. The CDR3 runs 13 residues. The DNA for the CDR3 is TGTGCCATCAGTGACCGGGACAAGTACGAGCAGTACGTC. Its protein is CAISDRDKYEQYV.

The gene calls are TRBV28 and TRBJ2-7; D is unresolved. The CDR3 is 15 amino acids. Trimming stripped 2 bases from V and 0 bases from J, with 11 bases between. Germline V gives CDR1 MDHEN, CDR2 SYDVKM. The CDR3 sequence: CASSLGPPSSYEQYV. The CDR3 DNA sequence: TGTGCCAGCAGTTTAGGCCCCCCCAGCTCCTACGAGCAGTACGTC.

The chain carries TRBV30 and TRBJ1-2; D is ambiguous. Trimming took 0 bases from V and 1 from J, leaving 9 bases between them. Germline loops: CDR1 GTSNPN, CDR2 SVGIG (reference sequence). The CDR3 has 14 amino acids. As DNA, the CDR3 is TGTGCCTGGAGTGTAAACACCTTTAACTATGGCTACACCTTC. It codes for CAWSVNTFNYGYTF.

The chain has TRBV7-2 and TRBJ1-1; no clear D. Germline V gene sequence: CDR1 SGHTA, CDR2 FQGNSA. The CDR3 is made up of 13 amino acids. V was trimmed by 1 base and J by 0 bases, leaving 3 bases between them. The CDR3 coding sequence is TGTGCCAGCAGCTTAGTTTTGAACACTGAAGCTTTCTTT. Translated: CASSLVLNTEAFF.

The rearrangement uses TRBV28 and TRBJ1-4, with D uncertain. The germline gives CDR1 MDHEN, CDR2 SYDVKM. The CDR3 consists of 14 residues. The V and J ends lost 5 bases and 8 bases respectively, with 15 bases between them. The CDR3 protein is CASSPPPTGEKLFF. The CDR3 nucleotides read TGTGCCAGCAGTCCCCCCCCGACCGGCGAAAAACTGTTTTTT. Filled out from reference TRBV28 and TRBJ1-4, the complete variable domain reads DVKVTQSSRYLVKRTGEKVFLECVQDMDHENMFWYRQDPGLGLRLIYFSYDVKMKEKGDIPEGYSVSREKKERFSLILESASTNQTSMYLCASSPPPTGEKLFFGSGTQLSVL.

CDR3 DNA: TGTGCCAGCAGCTTAGGACAGTTCAATTCACCCCTCCACTTT. Protein sequence: CASSLGQFNSPLHF. The chain carries TRBV5-8 and TRBJ1-6, with TRBD1 as a possible D gene (6 bases). The CDR3 extends over 14 amino acids. With 2 bases removed from V and 7 bases from J, the gap between germline ends came to 10 bases. In germline, CDR1 is SGHTS, CDR2 YDEGEE.

The chain recombines TRBV5-6 with TRBJ2-7; no clear D. Per the germline V gene, CDR1 is SGHDT and CDR2 is YYEEEE. This CDR3 is built from 12 residues. Trimming removed 1 base at V and 2 bases at J, with 4 bases between. The CDR3 sequence: CASSLTAYEQYV. DNA of the CDR3: TGTGCCAGCAGCTTGACCGCCTACGAGCAGTACGTC.

This chain joins TRBV24-1 and TRBJ1-1, with a weak D call TRBD1 (5 bases). Germline CDR1 reads KGHDR; CDR2 reads SFDVKD. The CDR3 runs to 15 residues. V dropped 8 bases and J dropped 4 bases, with 19 bases sitting between them. The CDR3 nucleotides are TGTGCCACCAAAGAACGTACCGAGGGGATCACTGAAGCTTTCTTT. This translates into CATKERTEGITEAFF.

The V gene is TRBV5-1, the J gene TRBJ1-4; TRBD1 aligns across 9 bases. CDR3 length equals 15 residues. The V gene end was trimmed by 1 base and the J gene end by 7 bases; junction bases not matched to a gene: 5. Per the germline V gene, CDR1 is SGHRS and CDR2 is YFSETQ. CDR3 protein: CASSLIQGAGEKLFF. The CDR3 DNA follows: TGCGCCAGCAGCTTGATACAGGGGGCGGGTGAAAAACTGTTTTTT. Full variable domain (rest looked up from reference TRBV5-1 and TRBJ1-4): KAGVTQTPRYLIKTRGQQVTLSCSPISGHRSVSWYQQTPGQGLQFLFEYFSETQRNKGNFPGRFSGRQFSNSRSEMNVSTLELGDSALYLCASSLIQGAGEKLFFGSGTQLSVL.

The rearrangement uses TRBV7-8 and TRBJ2-2; D gene uncertain. Germline values: CDR1 SGHVS, CDR2 FQNEAQ. The CDR3 is 14 amino acids. V gave up 1 base and J gave up 1 base, with 4 bases separating them. CDR3 residues: CASSLVRNTGELFF. For the CDR3, the DNA is TGTGCCAGCAGCTTAGTGAGGAACACCGGGGAGCTGTTTTTT. Full variable domain (remainder filled in from reference TRBV7-8 and TRBJ2-2): GAGVSQSPRYKVAKRGQDVALRCDPISGHVSLFWYQQALGQGPEFLTYFQNEAQLDKSGLPSDRFFAERPEGSVSTLKIQRTQQEDSAVYLCASSLVRNTGELFFGEGSRLTVL.

CDR3: CATSRGTGTNEKLFF. DNA for the CDR3: TGTGCCACCAGCAGAGGGACAGGGACTAATGAAAAACTGTTTTTT. The chain is built from TRBV15 and TRBJ1-4; TRBD1 agrees at 8 bases. Per germline, CDR1 LNHNV and CDR2 YYDKDF (reference sequence). The J segment lost 2 bases and the V segment lost 1 base, leaving 0 bases of the junction unmatched. There are 15 residues in the CDR3.

This clone has only a few counts. The rearrangement joins TRBV30 to TRBJ1-1; D is uncertain. V was pared by 0 bases and J by 0 bases, with 5 bases between. The V gene's germline CDR1 is GTSNPN and CDR2 SVGIG (reference sequence). The CDR3 sequence is 13 residues long. CDR3 in DNA: TGTGCCTGGAGTGTGACTGTGAACACTGAAGCTTTCTTT. Translation: CAWSVTVNTEAFF.

The rearrangement links TRBV12-3 or TRBV12-4 to TRBJ1-1; D call uncertain. V was clipped by 3 bases and J by 0 bases, with 5 bases between them. The CDR3 is made up of 13 amino acids. The CDR3 here is CASSFFMNTEAFF. The CDR3 DNA reads TGTGCCAGCAGTTTTTTTATGAACACTGAAGCTTTCTTT.

This rearrangement joins TRBV10-2 to TRBJ2-5; D call uncertain. The V end lost 0 bases, the J end lost 5 bases, and 10 bases lay between the germline ends. CDR3 length: 14 residues. CDR1 is WSHSY, CDR2 SAAADI, per germline. The CDR3, as DNA: TGCGCCAGCAGTGAGTCTGGCAGGACGGAGACCCAGTACTTC. Protein product: CASSESGRTETQYF.

The chain links TRBV9 to TRBJ1-3; TRBD1 might be the D (5 bases). CDR3 length: 15 amino acids. Trimming took off 3 bases at V and 4 bases at J, with 14 bases between the two ends. Germline-derived CDR1 and CDR2 are SGDLS and YYNGEE. In nucleotides, the CDR3 is TGTGCCAGCAGCGGAGGGGACCGCGGGGGAAACACCATATATTTT. As protein: CASSGGDRGGNTIYF.

In this sample, this clone turned up once. The chain recombines TRBV6-6 with TRBJ2-5; 8 bases map to TRBD1. The CDR3 extends over 16 amino acids. The junction had 10 bases not matched to a gene; V was cut back by 6 bases and J by 1 base. Germline lookup yields CDR1 MNHNY and CDR2 SVGAGI (reference sequence). CDR3 DNA sequence: TGTGCCAGCAGCCGCGGACAGGGAGGCCGCCAAGAGACCCAGTACTTC. Residues: CASSRGQGGRQETQYF.

The chain has TRBV5-6 and TRBJ1-1, with no clear D. With 3 bases removed from V and 8 bases from J, the gap between germline ends came to 20 bases. Germline V gene sequence: CDR1 SGHDT, CDR2 YYEEEE. The CDR3 is made up of 15 amino acids. CDR3 coding DNA: TGTGCCAGCAGCTGGCGGTTGGACGGGCTGGAAGAAGCTTTCTTT. Encoded protein: CASSWRLDGLEEAFF. The complete variable domain, with remaining parts taken from reference TRBV5-6 and TRBJ1-1, reads DAGVTQSPTHLIKTRGQQVTLRCSPKSGHDTVSWYQQALGQGPQFIFQYYEEEERQRGNFPDRFSGHQFPNYSSELNVNALLLGDSALYLCASSWRLDGLEEAFFGQGTRLTVV.

This chain joins TRBV5-1 and TRBJ2-3; perhaps D is TRBD1 or TRBD2 (5 bases each). Per germline, CDR1 SGHRS and CDR2 YFSETQ. The CDR3 is 15 amino acids. The V end was cut by 5 bases, the J end by 0 bases, with 13 bases between. CDR3 bases: TGCGCCAGCAGACTCGGGACGTTTAGCACAGATACGCAGTATTTT. Protein: CASRLGTFSTDTQYF.